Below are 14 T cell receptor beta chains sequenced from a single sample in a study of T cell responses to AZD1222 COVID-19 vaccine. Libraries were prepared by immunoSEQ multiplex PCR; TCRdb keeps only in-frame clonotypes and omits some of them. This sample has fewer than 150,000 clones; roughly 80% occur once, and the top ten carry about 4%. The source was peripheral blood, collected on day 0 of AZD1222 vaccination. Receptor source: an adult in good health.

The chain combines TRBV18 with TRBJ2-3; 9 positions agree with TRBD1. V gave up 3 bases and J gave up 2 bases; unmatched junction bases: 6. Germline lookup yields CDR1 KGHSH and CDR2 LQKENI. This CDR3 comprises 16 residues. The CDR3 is CASSPQQGAPTDTQYF. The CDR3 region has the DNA TGTGCCAGCTCACCGCAACAGGGGGCCCCCACAGATACGCAGTATTTT.

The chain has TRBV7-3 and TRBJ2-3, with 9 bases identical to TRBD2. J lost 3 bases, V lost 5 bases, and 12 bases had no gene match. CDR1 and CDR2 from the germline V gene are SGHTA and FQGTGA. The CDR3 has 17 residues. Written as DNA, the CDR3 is TGTGCCAGCAGCCCCTTCGGGCGGGGGGGCTGGACAGATACGCAGTATTTT. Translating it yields CASSPFGRGGWTDTQYF.

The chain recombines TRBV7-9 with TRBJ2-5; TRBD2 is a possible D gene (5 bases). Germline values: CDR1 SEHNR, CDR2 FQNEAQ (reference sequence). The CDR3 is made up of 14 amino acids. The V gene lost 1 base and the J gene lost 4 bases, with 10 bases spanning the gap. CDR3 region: CASSLGEGRETQYF. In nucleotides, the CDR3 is TGTGCCAGCAGCTTAGGAGAAGGGAGAGAGACCCAGTACTTC. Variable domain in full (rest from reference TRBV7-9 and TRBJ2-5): DTGVSQNPRHKITKRGQNVTFRCDPISEHNRLYWYRQTLGQGPEFLTYFQNEAQLEKSRLLSDRFSAERPKGSFSTLEIQRTEQGDSAMYLCASSLGEGRETQYFGPGTRLLVL.

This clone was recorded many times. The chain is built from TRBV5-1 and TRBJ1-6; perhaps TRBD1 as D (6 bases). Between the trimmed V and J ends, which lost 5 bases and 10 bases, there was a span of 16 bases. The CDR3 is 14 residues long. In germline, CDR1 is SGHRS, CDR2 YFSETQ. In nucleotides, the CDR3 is TGCGCCAGCAGTTTGAGGGGGGCCGGCTCACCCCTCCACTTT. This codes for CASSLRGAGSPLHF.

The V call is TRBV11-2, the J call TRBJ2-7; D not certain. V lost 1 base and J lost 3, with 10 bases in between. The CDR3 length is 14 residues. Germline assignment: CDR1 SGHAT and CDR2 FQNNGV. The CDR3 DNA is TGTGCCAGCAGCTTAGTGTTAGATGTCTACGAGCAGTACTTC. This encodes CASSLVLDVYEQYF. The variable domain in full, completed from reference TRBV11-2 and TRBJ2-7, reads EAGVAQSPRYKIIEKRQSVAFWCNPISGHATLYWYQQILGQGPKLLIQFQNNGVVDDSQLPKDRFSAERLKGVDSTLKIQPAKLEDSAVYLCASSLVLDVYEQYFGPGTRLTVT.

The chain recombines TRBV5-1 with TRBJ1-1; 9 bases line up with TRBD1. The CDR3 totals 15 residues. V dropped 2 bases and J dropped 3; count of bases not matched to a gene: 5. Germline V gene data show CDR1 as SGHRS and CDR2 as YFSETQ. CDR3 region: CASSFGDREDTEAFF. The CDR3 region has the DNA TGCGCCAGCAGCTTCGGGGACAGGGAGGACACTGAAGCTTTCTTT.

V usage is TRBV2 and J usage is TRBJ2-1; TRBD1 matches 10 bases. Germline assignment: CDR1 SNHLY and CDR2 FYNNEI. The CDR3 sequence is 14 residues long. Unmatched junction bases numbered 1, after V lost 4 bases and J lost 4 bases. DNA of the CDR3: TGTGCCAGCAGTGTGGACAGGGGGTACAATGAGCAGTTCTTC. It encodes CASSVDRGYNEQFF.

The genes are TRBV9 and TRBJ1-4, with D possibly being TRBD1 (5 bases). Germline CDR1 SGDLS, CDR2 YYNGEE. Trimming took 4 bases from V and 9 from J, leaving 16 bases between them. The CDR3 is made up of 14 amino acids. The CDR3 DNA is TGTGCCAGCAGCCCCTATTTGGGGGACCAAAAACTGTTTTTT. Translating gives CASSPYLGDQKLFF.

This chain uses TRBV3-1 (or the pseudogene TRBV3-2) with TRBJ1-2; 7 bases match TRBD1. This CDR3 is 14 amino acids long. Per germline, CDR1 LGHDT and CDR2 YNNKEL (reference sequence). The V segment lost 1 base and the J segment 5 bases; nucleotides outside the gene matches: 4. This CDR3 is CASSQGQGGYGYTF. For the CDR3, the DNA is TGTGCCAGCAGCCAAGGACAGGGAGGGTATGGCTACACCTTC.

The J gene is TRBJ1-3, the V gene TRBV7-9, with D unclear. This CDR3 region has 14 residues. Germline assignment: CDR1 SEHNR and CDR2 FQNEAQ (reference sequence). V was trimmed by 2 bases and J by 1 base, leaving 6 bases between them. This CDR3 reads CASSLTDSGNTIYF. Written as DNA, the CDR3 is TGTGCCAGCAGCTTAACGGATTCTGGAAACACCATATATTTT.

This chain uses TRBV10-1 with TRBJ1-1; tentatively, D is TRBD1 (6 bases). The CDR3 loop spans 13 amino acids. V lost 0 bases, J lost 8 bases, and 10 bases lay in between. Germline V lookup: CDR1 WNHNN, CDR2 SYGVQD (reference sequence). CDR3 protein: CASSESHGGEAFF. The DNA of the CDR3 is TGCGCCAGCAGTGAGTCTCACGGGGGCGAAGCTTTCTTT.

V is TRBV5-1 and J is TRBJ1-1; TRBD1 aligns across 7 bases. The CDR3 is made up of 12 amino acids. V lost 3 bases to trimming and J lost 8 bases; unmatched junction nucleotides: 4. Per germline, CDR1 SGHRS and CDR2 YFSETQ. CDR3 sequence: CASSSLTGEAFF. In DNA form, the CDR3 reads TGCGCCAGCAGCTCTTTGACAGGGGAAGCTTTCTTT. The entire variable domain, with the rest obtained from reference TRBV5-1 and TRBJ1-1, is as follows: KAGVTQTPRYLIKTRGQQVTLSCSPISGHRSVSWYQQTPGQGLQFLFEYFSETQRNKGNFPGRFSGRQFSNSRSEMNVSTLELGDSALYLCASSSLTGEAFFGQGTRLTVV.

This chain's CDR3 is CASSEEGMGTEAFF. DNA for the CDR3: TGTGCCAGCAGTGAAGAAGGGATGGGCACTGAAGCTTTCTTT. The V call is TRBV2, the J call TRBJ1-1; D is ambiguous. The CDR3 has 14 residues. Per the germline V gene, CDR1 is SNHLY and CDR2 is FYNNEI. Between the trimmed V and J ends, which lost 1 base and 4 bases, there was a span of 10 bases.

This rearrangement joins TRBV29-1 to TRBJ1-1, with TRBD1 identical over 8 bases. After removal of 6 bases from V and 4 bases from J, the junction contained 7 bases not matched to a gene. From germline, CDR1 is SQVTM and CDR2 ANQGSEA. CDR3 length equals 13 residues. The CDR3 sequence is CSVGTGGTTEAFF. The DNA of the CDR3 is TGCAGCGTCGGGACAGGTGGGACCACTGAAGCTTTCTTT.